This T cell receptor beta chain was documented in a study of shared clonotypes between healthy human individuals. Study conclusions and caveats: Non-shared clonotypes showed lower generation probabilities than clonotypes common to all four donors.

Remarks on this clone: The antigen is undetermined.

The V segment lost 6 bases and the J segment 3 bases; nucleotides outside the gene matches: 8. The CDR3 sequence is 15 residues long. Per germline, CDR1 MDHEN and CDR2 SYDVKM. Some clones are missing from TCRdb's copy, which holds only in-frame ones; the method was immunoSEQ multiplex PCR. The sample includes under 1,900,000 clones, about 98.5% of them seen just once. V and J are TRBV28 and TRBJ1-3, with TRBD1 matching 7 bases. The sequence was obtained from a man aged 30 to 45 in good health. The sample comprised naive CD4+ T cells sorted from blood. Noted subset: CD45RA+ positively selected. CDR3 sequence reads: CASREEGGFGNTIYF. As DNA, the CDR3 is TGTGCCAGCAGGGAGGAAGGGGGCTTTGGAAACACCATATATTTT.